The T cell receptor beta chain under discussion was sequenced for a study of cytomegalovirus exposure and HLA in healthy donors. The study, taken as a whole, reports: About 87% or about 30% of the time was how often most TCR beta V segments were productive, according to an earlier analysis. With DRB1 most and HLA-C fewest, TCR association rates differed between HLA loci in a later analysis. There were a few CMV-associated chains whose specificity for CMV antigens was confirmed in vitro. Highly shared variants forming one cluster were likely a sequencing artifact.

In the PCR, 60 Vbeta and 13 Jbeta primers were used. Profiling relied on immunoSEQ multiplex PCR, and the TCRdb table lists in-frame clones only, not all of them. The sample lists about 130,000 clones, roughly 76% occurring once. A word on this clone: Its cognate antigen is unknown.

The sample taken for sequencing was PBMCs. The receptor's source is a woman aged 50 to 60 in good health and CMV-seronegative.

The CDR3 region is CASSQPREGVYGYTF. The DNA of the CDR3 is TGCGCCAGCAGCCAACCTCGGGAGGGGGTCTATGGCTACACCTTC. V usage is TRBV4-1 and J usage is TRBJ1-2; D might be TRBD1 (6 bases). This CDR3 has 15 amino acids. The germline gives CDR1 MGHRA, CDR2 YSYEKL. Trimming stripped 2 bases from V and 4 bases from J, with 14 bases between.